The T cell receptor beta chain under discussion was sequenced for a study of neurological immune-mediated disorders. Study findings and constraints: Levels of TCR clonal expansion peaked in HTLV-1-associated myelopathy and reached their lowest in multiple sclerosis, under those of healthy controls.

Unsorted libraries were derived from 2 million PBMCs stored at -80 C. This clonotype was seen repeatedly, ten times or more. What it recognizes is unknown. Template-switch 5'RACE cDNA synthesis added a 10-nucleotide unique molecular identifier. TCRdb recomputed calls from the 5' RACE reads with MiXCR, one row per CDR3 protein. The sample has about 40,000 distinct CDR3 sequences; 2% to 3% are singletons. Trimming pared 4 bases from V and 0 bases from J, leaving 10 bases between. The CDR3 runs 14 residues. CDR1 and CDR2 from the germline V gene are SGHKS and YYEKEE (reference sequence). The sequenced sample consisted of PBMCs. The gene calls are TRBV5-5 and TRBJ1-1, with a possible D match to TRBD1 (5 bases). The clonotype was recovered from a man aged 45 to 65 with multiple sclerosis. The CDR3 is CASSPVTVNTEAFF. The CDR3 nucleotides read TGTGCCAGCAGCCCAGTGACAGTGAACACTGAAGCTTTCTTT.